A single T cell receptor beta chain is shown here with its context. The length of the CDR3 is 13 residues. V dropped 4 bases and J dropped 10; count of bases not matched to a gene: 9. Germline V gene lookup returns CDR1 LNHDA and CDR2 SQIVND (reference sequence). Libraries were prepared by immunoSEQ multiplex PCR; TCRdb keeps only in-frame clonotypes and omits some of them. Seen here are about 14,000 clones, roughly 60% observed once, and the top ten hold 9.5% to 15%. This entry comes from a study of graft-versus-host responses after intestinal transplantation. Study as a whole: Anti-thymocyte globulin induction preceded about three years of tacrolimus and steroid maintenance in all recipients.

Intraepithelial lymphocytes and lamina propria lymphocytes were released through processing of graft tissue. Sequenced material: ileum tissue, taken 524 days after transplant. V and J are TRBV19 and TRBJ1-2; 7 bases fit TRBD1. The TCR was taken from a human patient who received an intestinal transplant, so some T cells may come from the graft donor. The CDR3 is CASSTGGSKAYTF. The CDR3 DNA is TGTGCCAGTAGTACAGGGGGTAGTAAGGCCTACACCTTC.